These T cell receptor beta chains were read from a single sample in a study of T cells after yellow fever vaccination. TCRdb reanalysed the 5' RACE reads using MiXCR and keeps one entry per CDR3 protein. Among 510,000 or so distinct CDR3 sequences, roughly a fifth were seen once, and the ten largest hold more than 13%. The starting material was PBMCs, obtained 15 days after the yellow fever booster vaccination. These receptors all come from a man under 40 who received the YFV17D yellow fever vaccine. Each CDR3 is given without its conserved first and last residue.

TRBV24-1,TRBJ2-3,ATSDSRPGQGLDTQY
TRBV10-3,TRBJ2-7,AIGASNEQY
TRBV30,TRBJ2-1,AWSANLGQATPQRQF
TRBV28,TRBJ2-2,ASSPFTGQGSEELF
TRBV7-6,TRBJ2-7,ASSLKTETYEQY
TRBV23-1,TRBJ2-6,ASSQSGGGTGANVLT
TRBV4-3,TRBJ2-1,ASSQEMSSNEQF
TRBV20-1,TRBJ2-4,SAPRGSFNIQY
TRBV29-1,TRBJ2-7,SVGAGSNYEQY
TRBV6-1,TRBJ2-4,ASKPRGGIAKNIQY
TRBV4-1,TRBJ2-1,ASSHYSMAPQREATSYNEQF
TRBV20-1,TRBJ2-1,SASLGRYNEQF
TRBV25-1,TRBJ2-7,ASSKTSVTYEQY
TRBV20-1,TRBJ2-3,SASPSGRTDTQY
TRBV11-2,TRBJ2-3,ASSLEYSDTQY
TRBV7-2,TRBJ2-1,ASSPRTSGSAALYSYNEQF
TRBV24-1,TRBJ2-5,ATSDPGTAGETQY
TRBV5-1,TRBJ2-7,ASSPRSSVYEQY
TRBV27,TRBJ2-3,ASSPVPLVSGRDTDTQY
TRBV5-1,TRBJ2-4,ASSLDAGGNIQY
TRBV10-2,TRBJ1-4,ASSETRTVNEKLF
TRBV25-1,TRBJ2-3,ASSGPGRSTDTQY
TRBV7-9,TRBJ1-2,ASSFIFAGDYGYT
TRBV30,TRBJ2-2,AWERRLAGELF
TRBV20-1,TRBJ2-3,SASSGRLTDTQY
TRBV3-1,TRBJ2-7,ASRGPRSYEQY
TRBV4-3,TRBJ2-6,ASSQAGGPGTGANVLT
TRBV12-5,TRBJ2-2,ASGLALAGENTGELF
TRBV18,TRBJ1-1,ASSTFTEAF
TRBV5-1,TRBJ2-5,ASSSAVGESETQY
TRBV29-1,TRBJ2-5,SVVFRAETQY
TRBV4-3,TRBJ1-5,ASSQDWGAGQPQH
TRBV29-1,TRBJ2-5,SVLVRTQY
TRBV6-1,TRBJ1-2,ASRVPGQGIGYT
TRBV20-1,TRBJ2-7,SAIQGYEQY
TRBV5-1,TRBJ2-3,ASAPTVPSGRADTQY